This is a list of T cell receptor beta chains from one sample in a study of PD-L1 blockade in urothelial cancer. Profiled with immunoSEQ multiplex PCR; TCRdb holds only in-frame clones, not every one. Among tens of thousands of clones listed, 90% were seen once. Sequences were derived from PBMCs, sampled around atezolizumab (anti-PD-L1) treatment. The origin of the receptors is a man aged 55 to 70 with urothelial cancer. CDR3s include the opening cysteine and the closing phenylalanine or tryptophan. Each record gives: clone size, V gene, J gene, CDR3 protein. The size of a clone is reported for some rows only, either as once, few or many, or as a class for expanded clones.

size: .; V: TRBV4-1; J: TRBJ2-2; CDR3: CASRPRLNGLAVGELFF
size: .; V: TRBV18; J: TRBJ2-5; CDR3: CASSPDGETQYF
size: .; V: TRBV18; J: TRBJ2-1; CDR3: CASSPGTGINEQFF
size: .; V: TRBV10-3; J: TRBJ2-1; CDR3: CAIRGGAGNEQFF
size: few; V: TRBV7-7; J: TRBJ1-1; CDR3: CASSFKNTEAFF
size: .; V: TRBV5-1; J: TRBJ2-7; CDR3: CASYRNPGQAYEQYF
size: .; V: TRBV7-8; J: TRBJ1-1; CDR3: CASSVDRGGTEAFF
size: .; V: TRBV11-2; J: TRBJ2-3; CDR3: CASSLGLAASTDTQYF
size: .; V: TRBV20-1; J: TRBJ2-1; CDR3: CSAYGYNEQFF
size: few; V: TRBV2; J: TRBJ2-7; CDR3: CASRALYEQYF
size: .; V: TRBV7-2; J: TRBJ2-3; CDR3: CASRIAGGVTDTQYF
size: .; V: TRBV7-6; J: TRBJ2-7; CDR3: CASSVAEVSYEQYF
size: few; V: TRBV7-3; J: TRBJ2-5; CDR3: CASSSGQGETQYF
size: .; V: TRBV21-1; J: TRBJ2-5; CDR3: CASSKGNRGQETQYF
size: .; V: TRBV5-1; J: TRBJ1-1; CDR3: CASSGGQYNMNTEAFF
size: once; V: TRBV27; J: TRBJ2-3; CDR3: CASSPTGGGRVSTDTQYF
size: once; V: TRBV27; J: TRBJ1-2; CDR3: CASKPSGGSNGYTF
size: .; V: TRBV7-3; J: TRBJ2-2; CDR3: CASSIQGAVTGELFF
size: .; V: TRBV7-9; J: TRBJ2-1; CDR3: CASSLLAGVLNEQFF
size: .; V: TRBV6-5; J: TRBJ2-7; CDR3: CASSYSRQGAKNEQYF
size: .; V: TRBV11-2; J: TRBJ2-7; CDR3: CASSFRSTYEQYF
size: .; V: TRBV5-1; J: TRBJ2-3; CDR3: CASSSPGGPGTDTQYF
size: .; V: TRBV2; J: TRBJ2-7; CDR3: CASSRDRGEQYF
size: .; V: TRBV7-2; J: TRBJ2-7; CDR3: CASSRGPPGQGSSEQYF
size: .; V: TRBV9; J: TRBJ2-7; CDR3: CASSVSGGDPSEQYF
size: .; V: TRBV19; J: TRBJ1-5; CDR3: CASSETGGRQPQHF
size: few; V: TRBV7-7; J: TRBJ2-5; CDR3: CASSPGLAGKETQYF
size: few; V: TRBV14; J: TRBJ1-1; CDR3: CASSLRVWGTEAFF
size: .; V: TRBV5-1; J: TRBJ2-7; CDR3: CASRASGTYEQYF
size: once; V: TRBV6-1; J: TRBJ1-2; CDR3: CASSGPDREHNYGYTF
size: .; V: TRBV9; J: TRBJ2-1; CDR3: CASSLGPAGNEQFF
size: .; V: TRBV27; J: TRBJ1-6; CDR3: CASRLAGLSSYNSPLHF
size: .; V: TRBV5-7; J: TRBJ1-1; CDR3: CASSAIRDNTEAFF
size: .; V: TRBV7-8; J: TRBJ1-1; CDR3: CASSLGNSGTGFRTEAFF
size: .; V: TRBV18; J: TRBJ2-7; CDR3: CASSPGTSGVYEQYF
size: .; V: TRBV6-6; J: TRBJ2-5; CDR3: CASNQQGAGKETQYF
size: .; V: TRBV6-1; J: TRBJ1-1; CDR3: CASTRRTDTEAFF
size: .; V: TRBV5-8; J: TRBJ2-7; CDR3: CASRTEGNYEQYF
size: .; V: TRBV7-9; J: TRBJ2-5; CDR3: CASSGQAKETQYF
size: .; V: TRBV4-2; J: TRBJ2-1; CDR3: CASSQDLAGGTNEQFF
size: once; V: TRBV5-4; J: TRBJ2-2; CDR3: CASSLPGLAGNTGELFF
size: .; V: TRBV6-5; J: TRBJ1-5; CDR3: CASRSSGGNQPQHF
size: .; V: TRBV7-7; J: TRBJ2-2; CDR3: CASSRTGTGELFF
size: .; V: TRBV18; J: TRBJ2-1; CDR3: CASSTLADNEQFF
size: .; V: TRBV19; J: TRBJ1-6; CDR3: CRRAGFSSPLHF
size: .; V: TRBV5-1; J: TRBJ2-1; CDR3: CASSTTGTSYNEQFF
size: .; V: TRBV9; J: TRBJ2-3; CDR3: CASSFGQGIGTDTQYF
size: .; V: TRBV28; J: TRBJ2-7; CDR3: CASSSPGQATSGRGEQYF
size: .; V: TRBV27; J: TRBJ2-2; CDR3: CASSSSGTAGTGELFF
size: .; V: TRBV19; J: TRBJ1-5; CDR3: CASSSEGTFSNQPQHF